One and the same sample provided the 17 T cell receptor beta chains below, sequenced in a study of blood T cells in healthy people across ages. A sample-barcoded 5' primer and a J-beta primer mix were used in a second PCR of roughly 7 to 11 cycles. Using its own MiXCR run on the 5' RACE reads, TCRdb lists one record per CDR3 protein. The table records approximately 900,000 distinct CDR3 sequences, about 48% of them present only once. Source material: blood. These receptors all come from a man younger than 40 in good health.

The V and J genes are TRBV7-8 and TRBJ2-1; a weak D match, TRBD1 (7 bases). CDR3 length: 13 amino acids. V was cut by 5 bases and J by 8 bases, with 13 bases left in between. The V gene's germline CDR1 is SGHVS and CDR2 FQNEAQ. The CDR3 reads CASSAGQWDEQFF. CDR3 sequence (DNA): TGTGCCAGCAGCGCGGGACAGTGGGATGAGCAGTTCTTC.

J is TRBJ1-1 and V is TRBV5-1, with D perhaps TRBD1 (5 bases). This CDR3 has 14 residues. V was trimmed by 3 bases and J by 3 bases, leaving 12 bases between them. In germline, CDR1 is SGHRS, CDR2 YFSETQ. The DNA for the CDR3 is TGCGCCAGCAGCTCCAGTTGGGGACACACTGAAGCTTTCTTT. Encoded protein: CASSSSWGHTEAFF.

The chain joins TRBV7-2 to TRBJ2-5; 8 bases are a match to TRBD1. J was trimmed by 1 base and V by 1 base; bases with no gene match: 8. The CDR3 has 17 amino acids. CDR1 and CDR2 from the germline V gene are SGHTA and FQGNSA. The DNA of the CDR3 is TGTGCCAGCAGCTTAGGTTACAGGGGGAGCATCCAAGAGACCCAGTACTTC. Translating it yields CASSLGYRGSIQETQYF.

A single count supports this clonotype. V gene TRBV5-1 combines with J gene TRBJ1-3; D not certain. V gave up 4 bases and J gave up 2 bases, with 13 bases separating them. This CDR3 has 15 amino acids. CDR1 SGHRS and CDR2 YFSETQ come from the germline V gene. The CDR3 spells CASSTSTATGNTIYF. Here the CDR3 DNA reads TGCGCCAGCAGCACCTCGACGGCTACTGGAAACACCATATATTTT.

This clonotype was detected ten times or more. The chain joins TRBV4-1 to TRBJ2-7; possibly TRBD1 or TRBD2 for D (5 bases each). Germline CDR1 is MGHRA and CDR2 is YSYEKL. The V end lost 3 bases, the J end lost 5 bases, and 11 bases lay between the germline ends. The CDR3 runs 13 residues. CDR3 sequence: CASSHQQGDEQYF. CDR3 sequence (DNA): TGCGCCAGCAGCCATCAGCAGGGAGACGAGCAGTACTTC.

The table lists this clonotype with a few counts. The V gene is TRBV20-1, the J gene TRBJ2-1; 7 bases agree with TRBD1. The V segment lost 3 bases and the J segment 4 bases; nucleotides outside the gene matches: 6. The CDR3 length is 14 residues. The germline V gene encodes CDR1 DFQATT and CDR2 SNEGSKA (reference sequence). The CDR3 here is CSARDRSIYNEQFF. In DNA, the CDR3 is TGCAGTGCTAGGGACAGGTCCATTTACAATGAGCAGTTCTTC.

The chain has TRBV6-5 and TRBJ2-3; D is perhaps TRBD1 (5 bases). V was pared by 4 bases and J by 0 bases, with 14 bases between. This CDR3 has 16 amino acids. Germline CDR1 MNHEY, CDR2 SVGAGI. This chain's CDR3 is CASSFGRTPSTDTQYF. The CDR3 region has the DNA TGTGCCAGCAGTTTCGGACGGACACCTAGCACAGATACGCAGTATTTT.

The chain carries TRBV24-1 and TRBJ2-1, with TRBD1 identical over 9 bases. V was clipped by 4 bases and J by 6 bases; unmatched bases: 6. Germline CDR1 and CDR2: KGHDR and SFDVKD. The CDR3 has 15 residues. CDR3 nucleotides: TGTGCCACCAGTGAATCCGGGACAGGGAGCAATGAGCAGTTCTTC. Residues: CATSESGTGSNEQFF.

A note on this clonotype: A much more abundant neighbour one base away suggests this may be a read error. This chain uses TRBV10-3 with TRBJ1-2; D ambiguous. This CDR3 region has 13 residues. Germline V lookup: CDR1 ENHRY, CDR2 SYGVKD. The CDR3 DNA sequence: TGTGCCGTCAGTGAATCCGGGCAATATGGCTACACCTTC. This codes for CAVSESGQYGYTF.

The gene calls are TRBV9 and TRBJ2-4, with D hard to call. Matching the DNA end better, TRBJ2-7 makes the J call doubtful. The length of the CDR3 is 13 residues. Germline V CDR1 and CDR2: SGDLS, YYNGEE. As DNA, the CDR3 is TGTGCCAGCAGCGGGACCGAATCCTACGAGCAGTACTTC. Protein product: CASSGTESYEQYF.

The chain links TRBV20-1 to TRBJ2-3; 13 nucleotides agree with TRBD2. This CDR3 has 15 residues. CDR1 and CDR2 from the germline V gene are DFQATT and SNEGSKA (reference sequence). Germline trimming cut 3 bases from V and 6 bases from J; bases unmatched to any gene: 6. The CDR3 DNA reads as TGCAGTGCTAGTGGACTAGCGGGGGTCCATGATACGCAGTATTTT. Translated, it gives CSASGLAGVHDTQYF.

The CDR3 reads CASSLATSYGYTF. CDR3 sequence (DNA): TGTGCCAGCAGCTTAGCGACAAGCTATGGCTACACCTTC. V usage is TRBV7-8 and J usage is TRBJ1-2; D is ambiguous. Trimming took 0 bases from V and 4 from J, leaving 6 bases between them. In germline, CDR1 is SGHVS, CDR2 FQNEAQ. This CDR3 region has 13 residues.

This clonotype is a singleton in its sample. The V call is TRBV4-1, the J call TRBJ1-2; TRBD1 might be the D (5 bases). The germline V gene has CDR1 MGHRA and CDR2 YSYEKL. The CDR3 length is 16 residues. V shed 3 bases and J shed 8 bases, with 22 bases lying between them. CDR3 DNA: TGCGCCAGCAGCCACCAGGGACGCGGGACTCCAGGGGGCTACACCTTC. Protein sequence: CASSHQGRGTPGGYTF.

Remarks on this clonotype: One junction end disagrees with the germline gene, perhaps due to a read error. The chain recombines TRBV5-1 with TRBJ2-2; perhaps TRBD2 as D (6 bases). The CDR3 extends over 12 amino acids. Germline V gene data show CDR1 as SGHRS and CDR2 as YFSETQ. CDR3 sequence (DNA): TGCGCCAGCAGTTTGGGACTCCCGGAGCTGTTTTTT. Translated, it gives CASSLGLPELFF.

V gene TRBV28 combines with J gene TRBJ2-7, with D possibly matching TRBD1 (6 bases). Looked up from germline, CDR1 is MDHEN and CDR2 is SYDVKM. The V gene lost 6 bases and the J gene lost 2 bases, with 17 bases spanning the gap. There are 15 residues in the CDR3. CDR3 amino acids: CASRQDSSPPYEQYF. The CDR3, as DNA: TGTGCCAGCAGACAGGACAGCTCTCCCCCCTACGAGCAGTACTTC.

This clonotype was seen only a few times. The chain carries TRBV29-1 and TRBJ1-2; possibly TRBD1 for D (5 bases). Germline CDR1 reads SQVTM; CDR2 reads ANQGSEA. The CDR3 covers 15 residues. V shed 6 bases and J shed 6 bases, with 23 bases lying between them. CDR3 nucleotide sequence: TGCAGCGTGGATCCGGGACCGCCTCGGAGGAATGGCTACACCTTC. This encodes CSVDPGPPRRNGYTF.

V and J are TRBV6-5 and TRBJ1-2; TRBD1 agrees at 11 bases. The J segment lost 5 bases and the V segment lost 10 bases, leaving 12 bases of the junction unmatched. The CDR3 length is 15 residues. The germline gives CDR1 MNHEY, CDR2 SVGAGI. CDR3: CANRDPGQGVYGYTF. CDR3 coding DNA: TGTGCCAACAGAGATCCGGGACAGGGGGTATATGGCTACACCTTC.